This T cell receptor beta chain appears in the sequencing data of a study of T-cell memory formation after mild COVID-19. Background on the study: Clustering of TCRs was largely donor specific. Study-wide findings and caveats: There were some responding clones in pre-infection memory, which suggested that cross-reactive memory had joined. CD4+ bias marked clones expanding day 15 to 37, unlike balanced contracting clones.

This clonotype was recorded many times. What it binds is not known. V lost 0 bases to trimming and J lost 3 bases; unmatched junction nucleotides: 3. The germline gives CDR1 SGHKS, CDR2 YYEKEE (reference sequence). The CDR3 spans 15 residues. TCRdb redid the calling of the 5' RACE reads with MiXCR, one entry per CDR3 protein. Among about 600,000 distinct CDR3 sequences listed, roughly 20% were seen once. The sequenced sample was PBMCs or a T cell subset sorted from them (not recorded which). The chain has TRBV5-5 and TRBJ2-1; the match to TRBD2 covers 7 bases. The receptor was isolated from an adult woman who had mild COVID-19 (a few samples of this study predate the infection). Cell type and time point are not known. The CDR3 spells CASSLASGNYNEQFF. Here the CDR3 DNA reads TGTGCCAGCAGCTTGGCTAGCGGCAACTACAATGAGCAGTTCTTC.